This T cell receptor beta chain was identified in a study of T-cell memory formation after mild COVID-19. CDR1 is SNHLY, CDR2 FYNNEI, per germline. The CDR3 is 15 amino acids. In the case of this clonotype: Germline and junction disagree at one end, which may indicate a read error.

TCRdb called the 5' RACE reads again in MiXCR, with one record for every CDR3 protein. The sample records some 600,000 distinct CDR3 sequences, around a sixth being singletons. The chain carries TRBV2 and TRBJ2-7, with TRBD2 as a possible D gene (5 bases). Sequenced material: PBMCs or a T cell subset sorted from them (not recorded which). The clonotype was recovered from an adult woman who had mild COVID-19 (a few samples of this study predate the infection). Cell type and time point are not known. This chain's CDR3 is CASRQLTSSDYEKYF. The CDR3 region has the DNA TGTGCCAGCCGGCAACTAACGTCTTCCGACTACGAGAAGTACTTC.